This T cell receptor beta chain derives from a study of blood T cell repertoires in COVID-19. Study-level background: Sites in the United States, Italy and Spain provided acute and convalescent COVID-19 samples. PBMCs, B-cell-depleted T cells, or T cells were the source of the cDNA or gDNA that made up the material.

J lost 10 bases, V lost 4 bases, and 12 bases had no gene match. This CDR3 has 16 residues. The V gene's germline CDR1 is LGHNA and CDR2 YNFKEQ. In the original analysis: Estimated nucleated cell counts came from reference gene primer amplification. The data were produced by immunoSEQ multiplex PCR, yet TCRdb's version contains in-frame clones alone and is incomplete. The DNA gave D and trimming, while V, J and clone size come from that table. The table includes 100,000 to 150,000 clones, 88% detected once. V gene TRBV4-2 combines with J gene TRBJ1-6; 8 bases are a match to TRBD1. The sequencing sample was made of peripheral blood. The source of this sequence is a man aged 50-60 years with acute or convalescent COVID-19. CDR3 protein: CASSLPLGTGGSPLHF. The CDR3 nucleotides are TGTGCCAGCAGCCTCCCCCTAGGGACAGGAGGCTCACCCCTCCACTTT.